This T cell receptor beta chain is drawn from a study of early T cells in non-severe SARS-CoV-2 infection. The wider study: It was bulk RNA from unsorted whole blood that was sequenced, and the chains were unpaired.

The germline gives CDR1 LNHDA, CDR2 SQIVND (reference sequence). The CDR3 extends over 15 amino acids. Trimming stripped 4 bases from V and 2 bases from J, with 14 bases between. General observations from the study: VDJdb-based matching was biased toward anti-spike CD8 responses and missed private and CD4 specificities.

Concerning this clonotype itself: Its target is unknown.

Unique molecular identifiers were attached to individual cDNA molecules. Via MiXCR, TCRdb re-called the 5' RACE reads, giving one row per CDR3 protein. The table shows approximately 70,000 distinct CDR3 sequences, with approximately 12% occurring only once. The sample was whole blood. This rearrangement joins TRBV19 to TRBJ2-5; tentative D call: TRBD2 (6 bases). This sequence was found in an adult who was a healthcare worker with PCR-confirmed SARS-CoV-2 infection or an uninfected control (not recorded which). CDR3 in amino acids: CASSNGGLAQETQYF. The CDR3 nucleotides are TGTGCCAGTAGTAACGGCGGGCTAGCGCAAGAGACCCAGTACTTC.